This T cell receptor (beta chain) was captured in a study of cytomegalovirus exposure and HLA in healthy donors. Trimming stripped 5 bases from V and 8 bases from J, with 21 bases between. The germline V gene has CDR1 MNHNY and CDR2 SVGAGI (reference sequence). The CDR3 totals 16 residues. Details on this clone: Its antigen is undetermined.

Findings and caveats of the study: The tendency of first-cohort TCR clusters to co-occur in the 110 or so validation repertoires emerged from a later analysis. Reports credit the classifier with highly specific, highly sensitive diagnosis of cytomegalovirus status.

Libraries were prepared by immunoSEQ multiplex PCR; TCRdb keeps only in-frame clonotypes and omits some of them. The sample lists around 74,000 clones, around four fifths occurring once. The clonotype comes from a man aged 25-45 years in good health and CMV-seronegative. The specimen was PBMCs. The rearrangement links TRBV6-6 to TRBJ1-4; D gene ambiguous. The CDR3 DNA reads TGTGCCAGCAGTCACGAGGTACCAAGCCTTCGGGAAAAACTGTTTTTT. Protein sequence: CASSHEVPSLREKLFF.